In this sample, the clone carrying this T cell receptor beta chain turned up many times. Antigen: not known. The germline gives CDR1 SGHRS, CDR2 YFSETQ. The CDR3 length is 16 residues. Between the trimmed V and J ends, which lost 0 bases and 0 bases, there was a span of 10 bases. The source of the sample is a study of neurological immune-mediated disorders. The sorted libraries drew on 900,000 to 1,000,000 T cells that were CD4+ or CD8+. General study results and limits: Multiple sclerosis patients had less TCR clonal expansion than even healthy controls, unlike HTLV-1-associated myelopathy.

TCRdb reanalysed the 5' RACE reads using MiXCR and keeps one entry per CDR3 protein. The sample lists tens of thousands of distinct CDR3 sequences, 11% seen once, with 3% to 4.5% in the top ten. The specimen sequenced was CD4+ T cells from blood. V is TRBV5-1 and J is TRBJ1-5; D call uncertain. The TCR was taken from a woman aged 25 to 39 with HTLV-1-associated myelopathy (HAM/TSP). CDR3 region: CASSLAPGDSNQPQHF. CDR3 nucleotide sequence: TGCGCCAGCAGCTTGGCCCCCGGAGATAGCAATCAGCCCCAGCATTTT. The whole variable domain, remainder taken from reference TRBV5-1 and TRBJ1-5, is KAGVTQTPRYLIKTRGQQVTLSCSPISGHRSVSWYQQTPGQGLQFLFEYFSETQRNKGNFPGRFSGRQFSNSRSEMNVSTLELGDSALYLCASSLAPGDSNQPQHFGDGTRLSIL.